Presented here are 22 T cell receptor beta chains from one specimen sequenced in a study of T cells in localized non-small cell lung cancer. TCRdb's copy holds only in-frame clones and misses some; the assay was immunoSEQ multiplex PCR. The table shows approximately 15,000 clones, with around 90% occurring only once. The source was peripheral blood mononuclear cells, collected before any cancer treatment. The receptors originated from a woman aged 35 to 70 with stage III lung adenocarcinoma.

The gene calls are TRBV19 and TRBJ1-5; weak D call: TRBD1 (6 bases). The germline gives CDR1 LNHDA, CDR2 SQIVND (reference sequence). V shed 8 bases and J shed 4 bases, with 18 bases lying between them. The CDR3 has 15 residues. CDR3 residues: CASRTPGGPNQPQHF. The CDR3 DNA follows: TGTGCCAGTCGCACCCCCGGGGGGCCGAATCAGCCCCAGCATTTT.

The genes are TRBV5-1 and TRBJ1-1, with TRBD1 matching over 10 bases. V lost 0 bases to trimming and J lost 1 base; unmatched junction nucleotides: 0. Germline values: CDR1 SGHRS, CDR2 YFSETQ. The CDR3 extends over 15 amino acids. The CDR3 DNA follows: TGCGCCAGCAGCTTGGGGGACAGGGGGAACACTGAAGCTTTCTTT. Translation gives CASSLGDRGNTEAFF.

Details on this clone: The junction does not match germline at one end; this may be a read error. The genes are TRBV6-1 and TRBJ1-2; tentative D call: TRBD1 (5 bases). Germline V CDR1 and CDR2: MNHNS, SASEGT. The CDR3 length is 15 residues. The DNA of the CDR3 is TGTGCCAGCAGGGAAGGGGCAGGGTGGGACTATGGCTACACCTTC. Translated, it gives CASREGAGWDYGYTF.

The chain links TRBV18 to TRBJ2-7, with 14 positions matching TRBD2. The germline V gene encodes CDR1 KGHSH and CDR2 LQKENI. This CDR3 contains 15 residues. J was trimmed by 3 bases and V by 4 bases; bases with no gene match: 2. CDR3 residues: CASSRGLAGVYEQYF. The CDR3 bases are TGTGCCAGCTCACGGGGACTAGCGGGGGTCTACGAGCAGTACTTC.

The chain employs TRBV6-1 and TRBJ1-2, with D possibly being TRBD1 (5 bases). Per the germline V gene, CDR1 is MNHNS and CDR2 is SASEGT. Trimming shortened V by 6 bases and J by 1 base, and 9 bases separated the two germline ends. The CDR3 length is 13 residues. The CDR3 loop reads CASRGQVNYGYTF. DNA for the CDR3: TGTGCCAGCAGGGGGCAGGTTAACTATGGCTACACCTTC.

The chain's CDR3 is CASSQSATGYNEQFF. The CDR3, as DNA: TGCGCCAGCAGCCAATCAGCGACTGGCTACAATGAGCAGTTCTTC. The chain uses TRBV4-1 and TRBJ2-1; D uncertain. The CDR3 totals 15 residues. Trimming took 2 bases from V and 3 from J, leaving 11 bases between them. Looked up from germline, CDR1 is MGHRA and CDR2 is YSYEKL.

Details on this clone: A junction boundary mismatches the germline segment, possibly from a read error. Other DNA sequences of this sample code for an identical CDR3. The rearrangement links TRBV4-2 to TRBJ1-1; 8 nucleotides agree with TRBD1. The CDR3 has 15 residues. In germline, CDR1 is LGHNA, CDR2 YNFKEQ. The CDR3 reads CASSQDQDRVTEAFF. CDR3 bases: TGTGCAAGCAGCCAAGATCAGGACAGGGTCACTGAAGCTTTCTTT.

This chain joins TRBV7-9 and TRBJ2-7; 15 positions match TRBD2. Trimming at V came to 0 bases and at J to 0 bases, leaving 6 bases not matched to a gene. Germline lookup yields CDR1 SEHNR and CDR2 FQNEAQ (reference sequence). This CDR3 has 19 residues. The CDR3 nucleotides read TGTGCCAGCAGCTTAGCGGGACTAGCGGGGGGCGAGAGCTCCTACGAGCAGTACTTC. Translating it yields CASSLAGLAGGESSYEQYF.

The chain combines TRBV2 with TRBJ1-4; the match to TRBD1 covers 11 bases. Germline lookup yields CDR1 SNHLY and CDR2 FYNNEI. The CDR3 contains 15 residues. After removal of 6 bases from V and 6 bases from J, the junction contained 6 bases not matched to a gene. CDR3 sequence: CASSPGTGGYEKLFF. In nucleotides, the CDR3 is TGTGCCAGCAGCCCCGGGACAGGGGGATATGAAAAACTGTTTTTT.

The chain employs TRBV7-9 and TRBJ1-5; D may be TRBD1 (5 bases). This CDR3 has 14 residues. The germline V and J ends were trimmed by 1 base and 7 bases, with 11 bases remaining between them. From germline, CDR1 is SEHNR and CDR2 FQNEAQ (reference sequence). The CDR3, as DNA: TGTGCCAGCAGCTTAGGTGCTGGGGACCAGCCCCAGCATTTT. This gives the protein CASSLGAGDQPQHF.

The chain links TRBV19 to TRBJ2-5; D call uncertain. CDR1 LNHDA and CDR2 SQIVND come from the germline V gene (reference sequence). V was pared by 7 bases and J by 1 base, with 7 bases between. The CDR3 runs to 12 residues. CDR3 nucleotides: TGTGCCAGTACAGACTTCCAAGAGACCCAGTACTTC. It encodes CASTDFQETQYF.

The J gene is TRBJ1-5, the V gene TRBV18; possibly TRBD1 for D (5 bases). The V gene's germline CDR1 is KGHSH and CDR2 LQKENI. Deletions cut 1 base from V and 5 bases from J, with 9 bases between. The CDR3 totals 14 residues. This CDR3 reads CASSPQGTYQPQHF. In nucleotides, the CDR3 is TGTGCCAGCTCACCACAGGGGACTTATCAGCCCCAGCATTTT.

The chain joins TRBV4-3 to TRBJ2-1, with no clear D. Germline CDR1 and CDR2: LGHNA and YSLEER. CDR3 length: 14 residues. V gave up 2 bases and J gave up 5 bases, with 10 bases separating them. The CDR3 spells CASSQLGHNNEQFF. CDR3 sequence (DNA): TGCGCCAGCAGCCAACTGGGTCATAACAATGAGCAGTTCTTC.

The gene calls are TRBV4-3 and TRBJ1-2; TRBD1 matches at 7 bases. V gave up 2 bases and J gave up 0 bases; unmatched junction bases: 9. The CDR3 is 17 residues long. Germline loops: CDR1 LGHNA, CDR2 YSLEER. CDR3 residues: CASSQLNLGGTNYGYTF. The CDR3, as DNA: TGCGCCAGCAGCCAACTTAATTTAGGGGGCACTAACTATGGCTACACCTTC.

The rearrangement joins TRBV5-1 to TRBJ1-6; D possibly corresponds to TRBD1 (5 bases). The CDR3 has 13 amino acids. Germline V gives CDR1 SGHRS, CDR2 YFSETQ. Trimming pared 4 bases from V and 8 bases from J, leaving 10 bases between. The DNA for the CDR3 is TGCGCCAGCAGCCGAAGGGGAGATTCACCCCTCCACTTT. This translates into CASSRRGDSPLHF.

V is TRBV5-1 and J is TRBJ2-5, with no clear D. Germline loops: CDR1 SGHRS, CDR2 YFSETQ. The CDR3 is made up of 11 amino acids. V gave up 4 bases and J gave up 2 bases, with 3 bases separating them. The CDR3, as DNA: TGCGCCAGCAGCGTGCAAGAGACCCAGTACTTC. Its protein is CASSVQETQYF. Complete variable domain (other parts from reference TRBV5-1 and TRBJ2-5): KAGVTQTPRYLIKTRGQQVTLSCSPISGHRSVSWYQQTPGQGLQFLFEYFSETQRNKGNFPGRFSGRQFSNSRSEMNVSTLELGDSALYLCASSVQETQYFGPGTRLLVL.

The gene calls are TRBV5-1 and TRBJ2-1; TRBD2 matches at 8 bases. J was trimmed by 8 bases and V by 4 bases; bases with no gene match: 5. Per the germline V gene, CDR1 is SGHRS and CDR2 is YFSETQ. CDR3 size: 13 residues. CDR3 amino acids: CASSRSAGDEQFF. CDR3 coding DNA: TGCGCCAGCAGCCGGTCAGCGGGAGATGAGCAGTTCTTC.

Remarks on this clone: Distinct nucleotide sequences in the sample also encode this CDR3. This chain uses TRBV5-1 with TRBJ1-4; weak D call: TRBD1 (5 bases). Germline CDR1 is SGHRS and CDR2 is YFSETQ. Trimming removed 0 bases at V and 5 bases at J, with 8 bases between. CDR3 length: 14 amino acids. The CDR3 spells CASSLGGGNEKLFF. The CDR3 DNA is TGCGCCAGCAGCTTGGGCGGGGGAAATGAAAAACTGTTTTTT.

V and J are TRBV4-2 and TRBJ1-2, with D possibly TRBD1 on 5 matching bases. The germline CDR1 and CDR2 sequences are LGHNA and YNFKEQ. This CDR3 has 12 residues. V dropped 5 bases and J dropped 8 bases, with 12 bases sitting between them. CDR3 bases: TGTGCCAGCAGCTTGGGGACGGGAGGCTACACCTTC. Amino acid sequence: CASSLGTGGYTF.

The rearrangement joins TRBV4-2 to TRBJ1-2, with a tentative D call TRBD1 (5 bases). Germline CDR1 and CDR2: LGHNA and YNFKEQ. This CDR3 is built from 15 residues. The ends were cut back, 0 bases at V and 6 bases at J, with 14 bases in the middle. CDR3 sequence (DNA): TGTGCCAGCAGCCAAGATGGGGCAGGTCGGGATGGCTACACCTTC. As protein: CASSQDGAGRDGYTF.

The chain carries TRBV5-4 and TRBJ2-7; 7 positions match TRBD1. V shed 9 bases, J shed 3 bases, and the junction held 12 bases outside the gene matches. Per the germline V gene, CDR1 is SGHNT and CDR2 is YYREEE (reference sequence). The CDR3 is made up of 14 amino acids. The CDR3 sequence: CATKGGQDFYEQYF. CDR3 DNA sequence: TGTGCCACAAAGGGCGGACAGGACTTCTACGAGCAGTACTTC. The full variable domain, completed using reference TRBV5-4 and TRBJ2-7, is ETGVTQSPTHLIKTRGQQVTLRCSSQSGHNTVSWYQQALGQGPQFIFQYYREEENGRGNFPPRFSGLQFPNYSSELNVNALELDDSALYLCATKGGQDFYEQYFGPGTRLTVT.

The chain employs TRBV30 and TRBJ2-1, with 7 bases fitting TRBD2. The CDR3 is 11 residues long. Germline V CDR1 and CDR2: GTSNPN, SVGIG (reference sequence). With V trimmed by 2 bases and J by 15 bases, 7 bases remained unmatched. The DNA of the CDR3 is TGTGCCTGGAGTCAAGCGGGGCCGTGGTTCTTC. It yields the protein CAWSQAGPWFF.